These T cell receptor beta chains were read from a single sample in a study of T cell responses to AZD1222 COVID-19 vaccine. TCRdb's copy holds only in-frame clones and misses some; the assay was immunoSEQ multiplex PCR. The sample includes 85,000 to 100,000 clones, approximately 90% seen only once; the top ten take approximately 9%. Sample: peripheral blood, taken 28 days after the second AZD1222 dose. These receptors were taken from an adult who received the AZD1222 COVID-19 vaccine. Both conserved end residues are part of each CDR3. D genes are given only for firm matches. Some rows mark clone size as missing; the rest say once, few, many or name a class of expanded clone.

clone_size j_call d_call v_call cdr3_nt cdr3_aa
. TRBJ2-7 TRBD2 TRBV19 TGTGCCAGTAGTATGTCGGCTAGCGGGAGGACCTACGAGCAGTACTTC CASSMSASGRTYEQYF
. TRBJ1-2 TRBD1 TRBV6-2/TRBV6-3 TGTGCCAGCAGTTCCCCGGACAGGGGGCAAAATGGCTACACCTTC CASSSPDRGQNGYTF
. TRBJ2-3 . TRBV12-5 TGTGCTAGTGGTTTGGGACAGGAGAGCACAGATACGCAGTATTTT CASGLGQESTDTQYF
few TRBJ1-6 . TRBV5-1 TGCGCCAGCAGCTTGGCCGGCCGGTCACCCCTCCACTTT CASSLAGRSPLHF
. TRBJ2-4 . TRBV9 TGTGCCAGCAGCGTAGACGGCAGGGTCTCCGGCATTCAGTACTTC CASSVDGRVSGIQYF
. TRBJ2-1 TRBD2 TRBV7-8 TGTGCCAGCAGCTTAGGGGGACTAGCGGGGACGAGCTCCTACAATGAGCAGTTCTTC CASSLGGLAGTSSYNEQFF
. TRBJ2-5 . TRBV29-1 TGCAGCGTCCGCCCCCAAGAGACCCAGTACTTC CSVRPQETQYF
. TRBJ1-4 TRBD1 TRBV25-1 TGTGCCAGCAGTGAATACCGGGACAGGGGCCGTGAAAAACTGTTTTTT CASSEYRDRGREKLFF
. TRBJ1-1 . TRBV27 TGTGCCAGCAACAAATGGGGAGGGATGAACACTGAAGCTTTCTTT CASNKWGGMNTEAFF
. TRBJ2-1 TRBD2 TRBV10-3 TGTGCCAACACAACATCCGTCAAGACTAGCGGACTAAATGAGCAGTTCTTC CANTTSVKTSGLNEQFF
. TRBJ1-4 . TRBV7-9 TGTGCCAGCAGCCCGGATGCAACTAATGAAAAACTGTTTTTT CASSPDATNEKLFF
. TRBJ1-4 . TRBV30 TGTGCCTGGAGTAATCAGGGGAACCGTGAAAAACTGTTTTTT CAWSNQGNREKLFF